Sequencing of this TCR beta chain was carried out in a study of a mutant IDH1 vaccine in newly diagnosed glioma. Overall study context: The start of vaccination came 4-6 weeks after radiotherapy alone, or with temozolomide cycles. Prior therapy was radiotherapy, temozolomide, or both; most received both.

Whole-study findings and limits: There were vaccine-induced immune responses in roughly 93% of the patients.

The V end lost 4 bases, the J end lost 3 bases, and 13 bases lay between the germline ends. Germline CDR1 ENHRY, CDR2 SYGVKD. This CDR3 spans 15 amino acids. The protocol was immunoSEQ multiplex PCR, while the TCRdb copy is restricted to in-frame clones and leaves out a portion. Of some 48,000 clones in the sample, less than 80% are singletons; the top ten hold approximately 12%. This clone was recorded a few times. Antigen unknown. Time point: week 35, safety follow-up. Topical imiquimod accompanied each vaccine dose, which consisted of 300 ug of mutant IDH1 20-mer peptide. The vaccination schedule gave patients eight doses in weeks 1, 3, 5, 7, 11, 15, 19 and 23.

The chain couples TRBV10-3 to TRBJ2-1; perhaps TRBD2 as D (5 bases). The sample was PBMCs, taken from a glioma patient whose treatment included an IDH1 peptide vaccine. This receptor was obtained from a man in his forties with glioma. CDR3: CAISGASRDYNEQFF. Here the CDR3 DNA reads TGTGCCATCAGTGGGGCTAGCCGGGACTACAATGAGCAGTTCTTC.